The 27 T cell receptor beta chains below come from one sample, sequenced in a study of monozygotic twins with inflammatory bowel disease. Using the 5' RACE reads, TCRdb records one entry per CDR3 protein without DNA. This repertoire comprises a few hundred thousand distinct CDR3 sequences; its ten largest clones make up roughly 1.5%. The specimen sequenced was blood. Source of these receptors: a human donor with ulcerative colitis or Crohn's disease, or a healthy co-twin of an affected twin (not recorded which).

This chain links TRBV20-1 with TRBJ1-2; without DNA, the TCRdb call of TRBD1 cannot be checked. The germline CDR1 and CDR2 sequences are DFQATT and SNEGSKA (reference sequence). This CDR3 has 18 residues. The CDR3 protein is CSASLGADLGQGDRGYTF.

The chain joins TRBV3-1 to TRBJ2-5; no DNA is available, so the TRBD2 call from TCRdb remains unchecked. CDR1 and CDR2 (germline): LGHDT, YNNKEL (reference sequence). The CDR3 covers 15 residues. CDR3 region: CASSRGLVGGETQYF.

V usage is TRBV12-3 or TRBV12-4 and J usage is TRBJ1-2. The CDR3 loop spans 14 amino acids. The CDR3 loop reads CASSLGGGNYGYTF.

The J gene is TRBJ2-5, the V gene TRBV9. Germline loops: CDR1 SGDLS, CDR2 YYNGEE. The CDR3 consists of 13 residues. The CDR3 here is CASSVAYQETQYF.

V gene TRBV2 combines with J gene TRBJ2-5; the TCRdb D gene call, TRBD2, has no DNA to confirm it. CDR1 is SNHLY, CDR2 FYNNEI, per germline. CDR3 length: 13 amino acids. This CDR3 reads CASTGLAGETQYF. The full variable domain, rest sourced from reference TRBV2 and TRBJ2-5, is EPEVTQTPSHQVTQMGQEVILRCVPISNHLYFYWYRQILGQKVEFLVSFYNNEISEKSEIFDDQFSVERPDGSNFTLKIRSTKLEDSAMYFCASTGLAGETQYFGPGTRLLVL.

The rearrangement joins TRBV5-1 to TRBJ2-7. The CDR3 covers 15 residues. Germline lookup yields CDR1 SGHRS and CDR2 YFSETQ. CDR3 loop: CASSLGPGQFYEQYF.

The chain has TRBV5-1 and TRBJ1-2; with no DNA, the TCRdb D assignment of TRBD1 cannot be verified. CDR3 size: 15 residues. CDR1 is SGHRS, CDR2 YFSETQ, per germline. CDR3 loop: CASSGGTPRGYGYTF.

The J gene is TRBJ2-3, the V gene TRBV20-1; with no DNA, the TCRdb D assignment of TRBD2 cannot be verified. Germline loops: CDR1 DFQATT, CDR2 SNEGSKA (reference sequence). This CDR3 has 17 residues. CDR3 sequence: CSARHLGLAASTDTQYF.

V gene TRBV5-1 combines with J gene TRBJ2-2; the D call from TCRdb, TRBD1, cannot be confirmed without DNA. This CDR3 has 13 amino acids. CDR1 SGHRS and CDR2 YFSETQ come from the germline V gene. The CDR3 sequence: CASNQGWTGELFF.

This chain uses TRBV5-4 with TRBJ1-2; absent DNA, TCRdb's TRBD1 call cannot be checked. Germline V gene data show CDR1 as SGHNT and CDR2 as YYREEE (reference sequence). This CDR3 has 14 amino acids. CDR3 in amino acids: CASSQPGQGYGYTF.

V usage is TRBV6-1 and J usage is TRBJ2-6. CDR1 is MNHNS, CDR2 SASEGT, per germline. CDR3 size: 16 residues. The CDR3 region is CASRIVSLSGANVLTF.

CDR3 loop: CASSPQGDLRGYTF. The chain uses TRBV5-6 and TRBJ1-2; with no DNA, the TCRdb D assignment of TRBD1 cannot be verified. CDR3 size: 14 residues. CDR1 and CDR2 from the germline V gene are SGHDT and YYEEEE.

The CDR3 is CASSSSRGENTGELFF. This chain uses TRBV7-7 with TRBJ2-2; TCRdb lists TRBD1, though no DNA is available to test this call. Germline CDR1 is SSHAT and CDR2 is FNYEAQ (reference sequence). The CDR3 consists of 16 residues.

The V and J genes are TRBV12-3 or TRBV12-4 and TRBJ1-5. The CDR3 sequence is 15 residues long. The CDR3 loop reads CASSFVSGGNQPQHF.

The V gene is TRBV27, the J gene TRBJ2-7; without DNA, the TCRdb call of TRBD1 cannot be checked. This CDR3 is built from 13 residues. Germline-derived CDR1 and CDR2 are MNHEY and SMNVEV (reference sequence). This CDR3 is CASSGQGSYEQYF.

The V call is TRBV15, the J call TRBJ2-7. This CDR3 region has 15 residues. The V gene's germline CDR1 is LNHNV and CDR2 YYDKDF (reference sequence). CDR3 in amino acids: CATSRYAGGTYEQYF. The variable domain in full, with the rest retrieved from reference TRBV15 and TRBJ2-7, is DAMVIQNPRYQVTQFGKPVTLSCSQTLNHNVMYWYQQKSSQAPKLLFHYYDKDFNNEADTPDNFQSRRPNTSFCFLDIRSPGLGDTAMYLCATSRYAGGTYEQYFGPGTRLTVT.

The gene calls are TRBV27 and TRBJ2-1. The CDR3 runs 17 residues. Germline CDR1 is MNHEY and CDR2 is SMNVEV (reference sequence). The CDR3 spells CASSSQPFGSSYNEQFF.

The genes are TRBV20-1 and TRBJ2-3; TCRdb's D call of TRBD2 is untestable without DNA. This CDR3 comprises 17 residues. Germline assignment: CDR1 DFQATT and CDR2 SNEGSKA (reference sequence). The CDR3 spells CSALGLAGGRGTDTQYF.

CDR3 loop: CSGLSGAGYEQYF. V usage is TRBV20-1 and J usage is TRBJ2-7. Germline CDR1 DFQATT, CDR2 SNEGSKA (reference sequence). This CDR3 contains 13 residues.

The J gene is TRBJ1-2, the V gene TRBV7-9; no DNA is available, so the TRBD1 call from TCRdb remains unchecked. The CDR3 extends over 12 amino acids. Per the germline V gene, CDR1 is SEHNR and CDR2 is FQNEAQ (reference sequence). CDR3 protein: CASSFRGGGYTF. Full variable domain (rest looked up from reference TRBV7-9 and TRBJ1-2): DTGVSQNPRHKITKRGQNVTFRCDPISEHNRLYWYRQTLGQGPEFLTYFQNEAQLEKSRLLSDRFSAERPKGSFSTLEIQRTEQGDSAMYLCASSFRGGGYTFGSGTRLTVV.

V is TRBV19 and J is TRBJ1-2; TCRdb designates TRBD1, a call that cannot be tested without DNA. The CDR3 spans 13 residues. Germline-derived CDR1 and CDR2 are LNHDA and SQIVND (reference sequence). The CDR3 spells CASTLQGNYGYTF.

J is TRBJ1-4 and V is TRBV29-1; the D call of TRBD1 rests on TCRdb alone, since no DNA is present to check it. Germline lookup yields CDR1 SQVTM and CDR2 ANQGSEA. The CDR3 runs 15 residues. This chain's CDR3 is CSVRTGLGGNEKLFF.

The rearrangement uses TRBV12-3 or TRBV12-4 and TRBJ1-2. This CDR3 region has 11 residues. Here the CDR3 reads CASSFWNGYTF.

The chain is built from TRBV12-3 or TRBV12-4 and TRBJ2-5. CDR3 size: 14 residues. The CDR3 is CASSFWLHQETQYF.

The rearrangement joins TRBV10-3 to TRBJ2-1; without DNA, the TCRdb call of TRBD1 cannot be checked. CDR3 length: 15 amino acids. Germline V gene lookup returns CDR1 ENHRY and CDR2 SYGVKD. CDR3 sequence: CATRNAGTGPNEQFF.

The CDR3 spells CSAGGIGAYYNEQFF. The rearrangement uses TRBV20-1 and TRBJ2-1; TCRdb's assignment of TRBD1 cannot be checked, as there is no DNA. The CDR3 is 15 residues long. Germline V gene sequence: CDR1 DFQATT, CDR2 SNEGSKA (reference sequence).

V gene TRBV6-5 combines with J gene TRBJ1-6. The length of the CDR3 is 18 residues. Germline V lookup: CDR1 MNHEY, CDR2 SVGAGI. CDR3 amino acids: CASSYQGQPSSYNSPLHF.